The sequence of this T cell receptor (beta chain) was determined in a study of CD4+ T cells in melanoma. The CDR3 runs to 14 residues. Per germline, CDR1 SEHNR and CDR2 FQNEAQ (reference sequence). V lost 5 bases, J lost 6 bases, and 13 bases lay in between. Assay used: immunoSEQ multiplex PCR; TCRdb lists only in-frame clones, some missing. The repertoire holds about 110,000 clones, with over 80% as singletons. The receptor was derived from a human donor with melanoma. Material for sequencing was peripheral blood. The gene calls are TRBV7-9 and TRBJ2-2, with D tentatively TRBD1 or TRBD2 (5 bases each). The CDR3 protein is CASSPGGGAGELFF. In DNA, the CDR3 is TGTGCCAGCAGCCCTGGGGGTGGAGCCGGGGAGCTGTTTTTT.